Presented here are 23 T cell receptor beta chains from one specimen sequenced in a study of T cells in women clearing cervical HPV infection. Assay used: immunoSEQ multiplex PCR; TCRdb lists only in-frame clones, some missing. The sample table sets out around 22,000 clones. Sequenced material: blood buffy coat. The receptors derive from a woman aged 18-70 years with a cervical HPV16 infection that either progressed to CIN3+ or cleared (not recorded which).

About this clone: One end of the junction does not line up with germline, which may come from a read error. Other DNA sequences within the sample encode an identical CDR3. The CDR3 spells CASSLAGTGGNTIYF. Incomplete CDR3 DNA: TGCGCCAGCAGCTTGGCCGGGACAGGAGGAAACACG. The chain couples TRBV5-1 to TRBJ1-3, with 8 bases that match TRBD1. The CDR3 goes on 3 residues after the read ends, and that part is filled in from the germline J gene. This CDR3 is built from 15 residues. Germline CDR1 and CDR2: SGHRS and YFSETQ.

Details on this clone: The CDR3 is cut off 3 residues early in the read; its end comes from the germline J gene. The V and J genes are TRBV2 and TRBJ1-2; the match to TRBD1 covers 8 bases. The CDR3 length is 12 residues. Germline assignment: CDR1 SNHLY and CDR2 FYNNEI. CDR3 DNA, as far as it was read: TGTGCCACGTCGGGACAGGCCTACGAC. This gives the protein CATSGQAYD. The entire CDR3 sequence reads CATSGQAYDYTF. The full variable domain, its missing parts supplied by reference TRBV2 and TRBJ1-2, is EPEVTQTPSHQVTQMGQEVILRCVPISNHLYFYWYRQILGQKVEFLVSFYNNEISEKSEIFDDQFSVERPDGSNFTLKIRSTKLEDSAMYFCATSGQAYDYTFGSGTRLTVV.

To note about this clone: The read stops 3 residues short of the end of the CDR3; the missing end is completed from the germline J gene. The V and J genes are TRBV7-8 and TRBJ1-2; D unclear. The CDR3 runs 13 residues. Germline loops: CDR1 SGHVS, CDR2 FQNEAQ. CDR3 bases read: TGTGCCAGCAGCTTATACGCGGTTTACGAC. It encodes CASSLYAVYD. The entire CDR3 protein is CASSLYAVYDYTF.

Comments on this clone: The read ends 3 residues before the CDR3 terminus; that terminus is restored from the germline J gene. The gene calls are TRBV7-8 and TRBJ2-5, with D uncertain. The CDR3 loop spans 15 amino acids. V gave up 5 bases and J gave up 5 bases, with 18 bases separating them. From germline, CDR1 is SGHVS and CDR2 FQNEAQ. The CDR3: CASSPKTGYLETQYF. Partial CDR3 DNA: TGTGCCAGCAGCCCCAAGACTGGGTACTTGGAGACC.

To note about this clone: A junction boundary mismatches the germline segment, possibly from a read error. The read comes to an end 3 residues before the CDR3 does, leaving the germline J gene to fill in the end. The chain couples TRBV7-2 to TRBJ1-2; tentatively, D is TRBD1 (6 bases). The germline V gene has CDR1 SGHTA and CDR2 FQGNSA. The CDR3 consists of 11 residues. The sequenced part of the CDR3 DNA is TGTGCCAGCACCCAGGGGTATGAC. Encoded protein: CASTQGYD. The complete CDR3 reads CASTQGYDYTF. Combining the CDR3 with reference TRBV7-2 and TRBJ1-2 gives the whole variable domain GAGVSQSPSNKVTEKGKDVELRCDPISGHTALYWYRQSLGQGLEFLIYFQGNSAPDKSGLPSDRFSAERTGGSVSTLTIQRTQQEDSAVYLCASTQGYDYTFGSGTRLTVV.

With regard to this clone: The sequence runs out 3 residues before the end of the CDR3; the remainder is reconstructed from the germline J gene. This chain connects TRBV7-2 to TRBJ2-3; D perhaps matches TRBD1 (5 bases). CDR3 length: 13 residues. Germline lookup yields CDR1 SGHTA and CDR2 FQGNSA. CDR3 DNA (partial): TGTGCCAGCAGCTTAGCCAGGGATCAGCCG. Translating it yields CASSLARDQP. The whole CDR3 sequence is CASSLARDQPQYF.

This CDR3 is CASRSGQNYGYTF. The part of the CDR3 DNA that was read is TGTGCCAGCAGGTCGGGACAGAACTATGGC. This chain links TRBV28 with TRBJ1-2; 7 positions match TRBD1. The CDR3 goes on 3 residues after the read ends, and that part is filled in from the germline J gene. This CDR3 comprises 13 residues. V was clipped by 6 bases and J by 2 bases; unmatched bases: 3. Germline V CDR1 and CDR2: MDHEN, SYDVKM.

The CDR3 spells CASSLGGSGTDTQYF. CDR3 DNA, as far as it was read: TGCGCCAGCAGCTTGGGAGGGTCGGGCACAGATACG. J is TRBJ2-3 and V is TRBV5-1; tentatively, D is TRBD2 (5 bases). The missing CDR3 end, 3 residues past where the read stops, is filled in from the germline J gene. The CDR3 runs 15 residues. Germline V gene sequence: CDR1 SGHRS, CDR2 YFSETQ. The V end was cut by 0 bases, the J end by 1 base, with 9 bases between.

This clone is identified as medium-sized from frequency. The read gets to within 3 residues of the CDR3 end, and the germline J gene fills in the rest. The V gene is TRBV5-6, the J gene TRBJ2-2; D unclear. V shed 3 bases and J shed 6 bases, with 9 bases lying between them. The germline V gene encodes CDR1 SGHDT and CDR2 YYEEEE. The CDR3 contains 13 residues. CDR3 sequence reads: CASSYPTSGELFF. CDR3 bases read: TGTGCCAGCAGCTACCCAACTTCCGGGGAG.

As to this clone: The observed sequence ends 3 residues before the CDR3 terminus, with the missing tail filled in from the germline J gene. The rearrangement joins TRBV6-2 or TRBV6-3 to TRBJ2-1, with D possibly TRBD1 on 6 matching bases. The CDR3 sequence is 13 residues long. CDR1 and CDR2 (germline): MNHEY, SVGEGT. Trimming shortened V by 5 bases and J by 8 bases, and 13 bases separated the two germline ends. Incomplete CDR3 DNA: TGTGCCAGCAGTCGGACAGTATCGGATGAG. The encoded protein is CASSRTVSDE. The whole CDR3 is CASSRTVSDEQFF.

For this clone: From the germline J gene comes the end of the CDR3, since the read stops 3 residues before it. This chain uses TRBV7-9 with TRBJ1-1, with 9 bases that match TRBD1. The V and J ends lost 5 bases and 4 bases, in that order; junction bases with no gene match: 8. This CDR3 is 15 amino acids long. In germline, CDR1 is SEHNR, CDR2 FQNEAQ (reference sequence). The covered CDR3 bases are TGTGCCAGCAGCCCGGACAGGGGAAGGGTCACTGAA. This codes for CASSPDRGRVTE. From start to end, the CDR3 is CASSPDRGRVTEAFF.

As to this clone: The read terminates 3 residues ahead of where the CDR3 ends, so the germline J gene completes it. The chain employs TRBV20-1 and TRBJ1-2; D might be TRBD1 (5 bases). CDR1 is DFQATT and CDR2 is SNEGSKA in the germline V gene (reference sequence). This CDR3 region has 14 residues. The CDR3 sequence: CSARGGLAGGDYTF. The sequenced CDR3 bases are TGCAGTGCTAGAGGGGGACTAGCGGGCGGCGAC.

In regard to this clone: From the germline J gene comes the end of the CDR3, since the read stops 3 residues before it. The chain joins TRBV28 to TRBJ1-5; perhaps TRBD1 as D (6 bases). Deletions cut 2 bases from V and 6 bases from J, with 11 bases between. This CDR3 is 14 amino acids long. CDR1 and CDR2 (germline): MDHEN, SYDVKM. CDR3 sequence: CASSLGAGAQPQHF. CDR3 bases read: TGTGCCAGCAGTTTAGGGGCAGGGGCTCAGCCC.

Details on this clone: The read terminates 3 residues before the CDR3 end, so the remaining end is supplied by the germline J gene. The genes are TRBV19 and TRBJ2-3; maybe TRBD1 (6 bases). Trimming took 5 bases from V and 5 from J, leaving 23 bases between them. The CDR3 has 17 amino acids. Germline assignment: CDR1 LNHDA and CDR2 SQIVND (reference sequence). The CDR3 DNA, read in part, is TGTGCCAGTAGTCCCCCCAGGGGCGGCGGCTGGGGAGATACG. This gives the protein CASSPPRGGGWGDT. The whole CDR3 sequence is CASSPPRGGGWGDTQYF.

As for this clone: The sequence runs out 3 residues before the end of the CDR3; the remainder is reconstructed from the germline J gene. The chain combines TRBV20-1 with TRBJ1-2; tentative D call: TRBD1 (6 bases). Trimming took off 5 bases at V and 4 bases at J, with 14 bases between the two ends. From germline, CDR1 is DFQATT and CDR2 SNEGSKA (reference sequence). The CDR3 is 13 residues long. The covered CDR3 bases are TGCAGTGCTGATCAGGGGCCGGGCTATGGC. This translates into CSADQGPGYG. The full CDR3 reads CSADQGPGYGYTF.

The CDR3 here is CASSIRGNNSPLHF. The CDR3 DNA, read in part, is TGTGCCAGTAGTATCCGGGGTAACAATTCACCC. This chain links TRBV19 with TRBJ1-6, with D unresolved. The CDR3 extends 3 residues past the end of the read, so its final part is completed from the germline J gene. V was clipped by 3 bases and J by 7 bases, with 10 bases between them. Per the germline V gene, CDR1 is LNHDA and CDR2 is SQIVND (reference sequence). This CDR3 is built from 14 residues.

CDR3 DNA, as far as it was read: TGTGCCAGCAGCCCGGACAGGGGGGAAGAAAAA. Amino acids: CASSPDRGEEK. From start to end, the CDR3 is CASSPDRGEEKLFF. This chain links TRBV5-5 with TRBJ1-4; 10 nucleotides match TRBD1. The sequenced fragment ends 3 residues before the CDR3 boundary, so the rest is inferred from the germline J gene. The CDR3 spans 14 residues. V dropped 4 bases and J dropped 8; count of bases not matched to a gene: 5. Germline V gene data show CDR1 as SGHKS and CDR2 as YYEKEE (reference sequence).

Comments on this clone: The CDR3 is cut off 3 residues early in the read; its end comes from the germline J gene. J is TRBJ2-1 and V is TRBV5-4, with 7 bases lining up with TRBD2. Germline values: CDR1 SGHNT, CDR2 YYREEE (reference sequence). The junction had 11 bases not matched to a gene; V was cut back by 1 base and J by 7 bases. This CDR3 has 16 amino acids. CDR3 DNA (partial): TGTGCCAGCAGCTTGATTGTGGCGGGGGTGAGGAATGAG. The encoded protein is CASSLIVAGVRNE. The whole CDR3 reads CASSLIVAGVRNEQFF.

With regard to this clone: The read halts 3 residues ahead of the CDR3 end, with the missing end drawn from the germline J gene. The chain recombines TRBV2 with TRBJ2-2, with TRBD2 identical over 7 bases. Germline CDR1 SNHLY, CDR2 FYNNEI. This CDR3 contains 15 residues. Germline trimming cut 7 bases from V and 6 bases from J; bases unmatched to any gene: 11. This CDR3 is CASKKRGSSPGELFF. Incomplete CDR3 DNA: TGTGCCAGCAAAAAGCGGGGAAGTTCCCCCGGGGAG.

By frequency, this clone registers medium-sized. The CDR3 end lies 3 residues beyond the end of the read and is filled in from the germline J gene. V is TRBV18 and J is TRBJ2-2; TRBD1 might be the D (5 bases). The CDR3 spans 13 residues. Germline CDR1 is KGHSH and CDR2 is LQKENI. The V and J ends lost 3 bases and 9 bases respectively, with 11 bases between them. CDR3 protein: CASSPQGNRELFF. CDR3 DNA (partial): TGTGCCAGCTCACCCCAGGGAAACCGGGAG.

Notes on this clone: Coverage ceases 3 residues before the CDR3 finishes, and the germline J gene fills in the end. Other DNA sequences within the sample encode an identical CDR3. The V call is TRBV6-1, the J call TRBJ1-3; D gene uncertain. CDR3 size: 16 residues. Between the trimmed V and J ends, which lost 3 bases and 4 bases, there was a span of 16 bases. The germline V gene has CDR1 MNHNS and CDR2 SASEGT. The CDR3 loop is CASSELGRGNGNTIYF. The sequenced CDR3 bases are TGTGCCAGCAGTGAGTTGGGTCGGGGAAACGGAAACACC.

Regarding this clone: The read ends 3 residues early relative to the CDR3; the germline J gene fills the gap. The rearrangement uses TRBV4-2 and TRBJ2-7; TRBD2 matches at 7 bases. The CDR3 consists of 15 residues. J lost 2 bases, V lost 1 base, and 5 bases had no gene match. Germline values: CDR1 LGHNA, CDR2 YNFKEQ. CDR3 region: CASSQVLAETYEQYF. The CDR3 bases that were read are TGTGCCAGCAGCCAAGTCCTAGCGGAGACCTACGAG.

As regards this clone: The CDR3 end is not reached by the read, which stops 3 residues before it; the germline J gene fills it in. The chain joins TRBV28 to TRBJ1-6, with 9 nucleotides matching TRBD1. CDR3 length: 17 amino acids. Unmatched junction bases numbered 11, after V lost 7 bases and J lost 4 bases. CDR1 and CDR2 (germline): MDHEN, SYDVKM. This chain's CDR3 is CASTRSGTGMYNSPLHF. The CDR3 bases that were read are TGTGCCAGCACCCGAAGTGGGACAGGGATGTATAATTCACCC.